Listed below are T cell receptor beta chains from one sample, sequenced in a study of breast tumors, draining lymph nodes, adjacent tissues. TCRdb recomputed calls from the multiplex PCR reads with MiXCR, one row per CDR3 protein. The table lists hundreds of thousands of distinct CDR3 sequences, less than 40% of them singletons. Sequenced: axillary lymph node tissue. These receptors all come from a female donor with breast cancer. Some clones in this sample may be carry-over from other donors' samples. The CDR3 runs from the conserved cysteine through the conserved F or W. A D gene is named only where the DNA matches it firmly. Size values are once, few and many counts, or a class for expanded clones, and some rows have none.

TRBV2	TRBJ2-7	-	-	TGTGCCAGCAGTGAGGGCGGGACGGGCGAGCAGTACTTC	CASSEGGTGEQYF
TRBV6-1	TRBJ1-3	-	many	TGTGCCAGCAGTGAATCCGGACACGGAAACACCATATATTTT	CASSESGHGNTIYF
TRBV7-9	TRBJ1-6	-	many	TGTGCCAGCAGCTTTGGGCAGGGCTTCTATAATTCACCCCTCCACTTT	CASSFGQGFYNSPLHF
TRBV29-1	TRBJ2-1	TRBD2	-	TGCAGCTTGGTAGCGGGACTAAACAATGAGCAGTTCTTC	CSLVAGLNNEQFF
TRBV10-3	TRBJ2-2	TRBD2	many	TGTGCCATCAGTGACACTAGCGGGCAGAACACCGGGGAGCTGTTTTTT	CAISDTSGQNTGELFF
TRBV25-1	TRBJ2-1	TRBD1	many	TGTGCCAGCAGTTCCCACAACAGGGGGCTTTACAATGAGCAGTTCTTC	CASSSHNRGLYNEQFF
TRBV19	TRBJ2-3	-	-	TGTGCCAGTAGTATAGGGGCAGCGGCAGATACGCAGTATTTT	CASSIGAAADTQYF
TRBV10-1	TRBJ1-1	-	-	TGCGCCAGCAGTGACCCAGGTGGAACTGAAGCTTTCTTT	CASSDPGGTEAFF
TRBV2	TRBJ2-3	TRBD2	-	TGTGCCAGCAGTGAAGCCAGGACTAGCGCGGATACGCAGTATTTT	CASSEARTSADTQYF
TRBV27	TRBJ2-6	TRBD1	few	TGTGCCAGCAGGGACAGGGGGCATACTGGGGCCAACGTCCTGACTTTC	CASRDRGHTGANVLTF
TRBV2	TRBJ2-3	TRBD2	many	TGTGCCAGCGGGCGGGGACTAGCGGCAAGCACAGATACGCAGTATTTT	CASGRGLAASTDTQYF
TRBV24-1	TRBJ1-2	TRBD1	many	TGTGCCACCAGTGACCCGGGAGGGCCCGGGACAGGGGCCTATGGCTACACCTTC	CATSDPGGPGTGAYGYTF
TRBV30	TRBJ1-6	TRBD1	many	TGTGCCTGGAGTCCTGGACAGGGCAATTCACCCCTCCACTTT	CAWSPGQGNSPLHF
TRBV2	TRBJ2-5	TRBD2	many	TGTGCCACCCCGACTAGCGGGATTAAGGAGACCCAGTACTTC	CATPTSGIKETQYF
TRBV20-1	TRBJ2-7	-	many	TGCAGTGCATCAAAAGCCGGGACCGCCTTTGGCGAGCAGTACTTC	CSASKAGTAFGEQYF
TRBV20-1	TRBJ2-1	TRBD2	many	TGCAGTGCTAATCATGCGGGGGATTACAATGAGCAGTTCTTC	CSANHAGDYNEQFF
TRBV19	TRBJ2-7	-	many	TGTGCCAGTAGGAACCACCAGACTGCGGGGAGGGAGCAGTACTTC	CASRNHQTAGREQYF
TRBV7-9	TRBJ1-6	TRBD1	-	TGTGCCAGCAGCTTAGCCGCAGGGGGCAGTTCACCCCTCCACTTT	CASSLAAGGSSPLHF
TRBV7-2	TRBJ1-4	TRBD1	many	TGTGCCAGCAGCTCAGGACAGGGAGGCGAAAAACTGTTTTTT	CASSSGQGGEKLFF
TRBV6-2/TRBV6-3	TRBJ1-6	-	many	TGTGCCAGCAGACCCAGACTTCTAAGCTCCTATAATTCACCCCTCCACTTT	CASRPRLLSSYNSPLHF
TRBV14	TRBJ2-7	-	many	TGTGCCAGCAGCAAAGGGGGAGTCGGGAGAAAGATCTACGAGCAGTACTTC	CASSKGGVGRKIYEQYF
TRBV2	TRBJ2-1	-	many	TGTGCCAGCAGTGCCCTACTGGTCTACAATGAGCAGTTCTTC	CASSALLVYNEQFF
TRBV12-3/TRBV12-4	TRBJ1-1	-	-	TGTGCCAGCAGGGTAGCAACCCTGAACACTGAAGCTTTCTTT	CASRVATLNTEAFF
TRBV5-1	TRBJ2-7	-	few	TGCGCCAGCAGCTTGGGTGGTAACGAGCACTACTTC	CASSLGGNEHYF
TRBV6-2/TRBV6-3	TRBJ1-2	-	few	TGTGCCAGCAGTCACTCTCGGGGTGACTATGGCTACACCTTC	CASSHSRGDYGYTF
TRBV5-1	TRBJ2-3	-	many	TGCGCCAGCAGCCCTGGGACCCCCACAGATACGCAGTATTTT	CASSPGTPTDTQYF
TRBV29-1	TRBJ2-2	-	-	TGCAGCGTGGGGGGCACATCTGCGGGGCTGTTTTTT	CSVGGTSAGLFF
TRBV5-6	TRBJ2-7	-	many	TGTGCCAGCAGCTGGGGGCGGGAGAACTACGAGCAGTACTTC	CASSWGRENYEQYF
TRBV24-1	TRBJ2-3	TRBD2	-	TGTGCCACCAGTGACCCGAGCGGGAGAAAAACGCAGTATTTT	CATSDPSGRKTQYF
TRBV7-8	TRBJ2-1	-	many	TGTGCCACAGGGAGAGACTCCTACAATGAGCAGTTCTTC	CATGRDSYNEQFF
TRBV5-1	TRBJ2-2	TRBD1	many	TGCGCCAGCAGCCGGACAGGGCTGTACACCGGGGAGCTGTTTTTT	CASSRTGLYTGELFF
TRBV10-2	TRBJ2-3	-	many	TGCGCCAGCAGTGAGTCATCCTATGGGGCGGCGCAGTATTTT	CASSESSYGAAQYF
TRBV6-2/TRBV6-3	TRBJ2-1	-	-	TGTGCCAGCAGTTACTCGGTAGCGGAACTTCTCGATGAGCAGTTCTTC	CASSYSVAELLDEQFF
TRBV5-1	TRBJ1-2	-	many	TGCGCCAGCAGGGGCAGGACATACGATGGCTACACCTTC	CASRGRTYDGYTF
TRBV12-3/TRBV12-4	TRBJ1-5	TRBD1	-	TGTGCCAGCAGTCCCAACCGGGACAGGAATTCACCCCAGCATTTT	CASSPNRDRNSPQHF
TRBV7-9	TRBJ1-3	-	many	TGTGCCAGCAGCCCGCCTGATTCTGGAAACACCATATATTTT	CASSPPDSGNTIYF
TRBV30	TRBJ1-4	-	many	TGTGCCTGGAGTGGGGGAAAGGACGAAAAACTGTTTTTT	CAWSGGKDEKLFF
TRBV24-1	TRBJ2-2	-	many	TGTGCCACCAGTGATACAAGCGGGAACACCGGGGAGCTGTTTTTT	CATSDTSGNTGELFF
TRBV9	TRBJ2-3	-	-	TGTGCCAGCAGCTTAGTAGGCGGCAACACAGATACGCCGTATTTT	CASSLVGGNTDTPYF
TRBV2	TRBJ1-3	TRBD1	many	TGTGCCAGCAGTTTCGTAGGGGGCGGTGGTGGAAACACCATATATTTT	CASSFVGGGGGNTIYF
TRBV9	TRBJ2-5	TRBD2	many	TGTGCCAGCAGCGTAGGGGGGAGCGGGAAAGAGACCCAGTACTTC	CASSVGGSGKETQYF
TRBV15	TRBJ2-1	-	-	TGTGCCACCAGCAGAGAACTAGCCGCCTACAATGAGCAGTTCTTC	CATSRELAAYNEQFF
TRBV30	TRBJ2-5	-	many	TGTGCCTGGGGGATACGGGGAGAGACCCAGTACTTC	CAWGIRGETQYF
TRBV19	TRBJ2-7	TRBD2	many	TGTGCTAGTAGAGGACGGGAGGGCCGCTACGAGCAGTACTTC	CASRGREGRYEQYF
TRBV28	TRBJ2-7	TRBD2	many	TGTGCCAGCAGCCCCGCCGGGACTAGCGCCTACGAGCAGTACTTC	CASSPAGTSAYEQYF
TRBV29-1	TRBJ1-2	TRBD1	-	TGCAGCGGCCGGACAGGGTTGGGAAGTGGCTACACCTTC	CSGRTGLGSGYTF
TRBV6-5	TRBJ2-3	TRBD1	many	TGTGCCAGCAGTAGGACAGGATCAGGATGGCAACAGACAGATACGCAGTATTTT	CASSRTGSGWQQTDTQYF
TRBV18	TRBJ2-3	TRBD2	-	TGTGCCAGCTCACCACTGTCAAGCGGGGGCATTGATACGCAGTATTTT	CASSPLSSGGIDTQYF